The 2 T cell receptor beta chains below come from one sample, sequenced in a study of regulatory T cells in long-lasting Graves disease. Time point denoted: newly diagnosed GD, antithyroid drugs for less than 3 months. TCR sequences were obtained from RNA taken from PBMCs. Libraries of TCR beta came from iRepertoire HTBI primers plus Arm-PCR of CDR3 regions. MiXCR was run by TCRdb on the multiplex PCR reads, yielding one entry per CDR3 protein. Of approximately 300,000 distinct CDR3 sequences listed, over 15% are singletons. The source was peripheral blood mononuclear cells (PBMCs), collected at new diagnosis, from a patient treated with antithyroid drugs. All receptors derive from a female donor with Graves disease.

The chain employs TRBV12-3 or TRBV12-4 and TRBJ2-3; 12 nucleotides line up with TRBD2. After removal of 5 bases from V and 4 bases from J, the junction contained 7 bases not matched to a gene. The CDR3 runs 16 residues. This chain's CDR3 is CASSPELAGGADTQYF. The CDR3 bases are TGTGCCAGCAGTCCAGAACTAGCGGGAGGCGCAGATACGCAGTATTTT.

This clonotype was counted at least ten times. The chain employs TRBV11-3 and TRBJ1-1, with 7 bases lining up with TRBD1. Germline V CDR1 and CDR2: SGHNT, YENEEA. This CDR3 has 13 amino acids. J was trimmed by 11 bases and V by 6 bases; bases with no gene match: 12. Here the CDR3 reads CASRSPLQGMAFF. In nucleotides, the CDR3 is TGTGCCAGCAGATCCCCCCTACAGGGGATGGCTTTCTTT.